This T cell receptor (beta chain) was found in a study of T cells after yellow fever vaccination. Study context: The fractions with low cell numbers were processed using SMART-Seq v4 Ultra Low Input. Study results and limitations: Reappearing after the booster were most of the clones from primary vaccination (about 96% CD4, around 88% CD8).

UMIs were added to TCR cDNA along with a universal primer site when it was made by 5'RACE template switching. Each CDR3 protein gets one entry after TCRdb re-called the 5' RACE reads with MiXCR. The data show about 260,000 distinct CDR3 sequences, with about 5% seen just once and roughly 3.5% held by the top ten. This clonotype was detected ten times or more. The antigen is undetermined. The V end lost 3 bases, the J end lost 11 bases, and 13 bases lay between the germline ends. CDR3 length: 12 amino acids. Germline V gives CDR1 SEHNR, CDR2 FQNEAQ (reference sequence). The source was CD4+ T cells sorted from PBMCs, collected on the day of the yellow fever booster vaccination. The rearrangement joins TRBV7-9 to TRBJ1-1, with D hard to call. The source is a man in his late teens or twenties who received the YFV17D yellow fever vaccine. In DNA form, the CDR3 reads TGTGCCAGCAGCTTTCAGGACGTTGGGGCTTTCTTT. It specifies CASSFQDVGAFF.